This T cell receptor beta chain is drawn from a study of cytomegalovirus exposure and HLA in healthy donors. From the 120-subject validation cohort, which was separate from the roughly 610-subject first cohort, the donors were drawn. A remark on this clone: Its specificity is unknown.

Method: immunoSEQ multiplex PCR; TCRdb's copy keeps in-frame clones and lacks some. This table holds around 240,000 clones, around 87% found once. Study observations and caveats: Most observed TCR sequences were rare, whereas some public TCRs were detected in many donors.

The germline CDR1 and CDR2 sequences are MGHRA and YSYEKL. The CDR3 consists of 15 residues. J was trimmed by 10 bases and V by 3 bases; bases with no gene match: 7. The chain is built from TRBV4-1 and TRBJ1-6; 9 bases map to TRBD1. This TCR was recovered from a woman between 18 and 30 years old in good health and CMV-seronegative. Material for sequencing was PBMCs. CDR3 in amino acids: CASSQGDRGFSPLHF. CDR3 in DNA: TGCGCCAGCAGCCAGGGTGACAGGGGGTTCTCACCCCTCCACTTT.